The T cell receptor (beta chain) described here comes from a study of cytomegalovirus exposure and HLA in healthy donors. Points from the study as a whole: Most TCR sequences proved rare, with some public TCRs found in many donors.

As to this clone: The antigen remains unidentified.

The germline gives CDR1 SGHNT, CDR2 YYREEE (reference sequence). CDR3 length equals 14 residues. The J segment lost 5 bases and the V segment lost 5 bases, leaving 10 bases of the junction unmatched. The primer mix had 60 Vbeta and 13 Jbeta primers. Clones were sequenced by immunoSEQ multiplex PCR, and TCRdb holds only the in-frame ones, with some missing. The table lists around 140,000 clones, roughly 78% of them singletons, with around 2.9% in the top ten. This chain uses TRBV5-4 with TRBJ2-7; TRBD1 aligns across 7 bases. This clonotype was obtained from a female donor in good health and CMV-seronegative. The sequenced material came from PBMCs. The CDR3 DNA reads as TGTGCCAGCAGTCGGAGAACAGGGGTGGACGAGCAGTACTTC. Translation gives CASSRRTGVDEQYF.